The rows below give T cell receptor beta chains drawn from one sample of a study of blood T cell repertoires in COVID-19. Sequencing was performed with immunoSEQ multiplex PCR; in TCRdb, only in-frame clones are kept and a portion is missing. The sample has 250,000 to 350,000 clones; approximately 88% are singletons. The sequencing input was peripheral blood. The source of these receptors is a human donor with COVID-19, enrolled during active disease. The donor label of this sample is uncertain. CDR3s include the opening cysteine and the closing phenylalanine or tryptophan. A D gene is named only where the DNA matches it firmly. Clone sizes are given selectively: once, few, many, or a class where the clone is expanded.

- TRBJ2-1 TRBV9 - CASSVVSGINEQFF TGTGCCAGCAGCGTAGTATCGGGGATCAATGAGCAGTTCTTC
few TRBJ1-6 TRBV11-2 - CASSTSTGRNSPLHF TGTGCCAGCAGCACCTCGACTGGAAGGAATTCACCCCTCCACTTT
- TRBJ1-2 TRBV12-3/TRBV12-4 - CASSGYRGFGYTF TGTGCCAGCAGTGGCTACCGAGGGTTTGGCTACACCTTC
- TRBJ2-7 TRBV7-2 TRBD2 CASSTLAGVGEQYF TGTGCCAGCAGCACCCTAGCGGGGGTAGGCGAGCAGTACTTC
- TRBJ1-6 TRBV5-1 - CASSLTGPADNSPLHF TGCGCCAGCAGCTTGACAGGCCCGGCTGATAATTCACCCCTCCACTTT
few TRBJ1-2 TRBV5-6 - CASSFGTLRGYTF TGTGCCAGCAGCTTCGGGACACTTAGGGGCTACACCTTC
- TRBJ1-1 TRBV12-5 - CASGLDRTATEAFF TGTGCTAGTGGTTTAGATAGGACAGCGACTGAAGCTTTCTTT
- TRBJ2-1 TRBV29-1 TRBD2 CSVQTSGVSEQFF TGCAGCGTTCAAACTAGCGGAGTTAGCGAGCAGTTCTTC
- TRBJ1-2 TRBV7-9 - CASSVTGGSSGYTF TGTGCCAGCAGCGTAACCGGGGGTAGTTCTGGCTACACCTTC
few TRBJ2-3 TRBV6-2/TRBV6-3 - CASSYDLESTDTQYF TGTGCCAGCAGTTATGACCTAGAGAGCACAGATACGCAGTATTTT
- TRBJ1-6 TRBV27 TRBD1 CASSPGTGSSPLHF TGTGCCAGCAGTCCCGGGACAGGGTCGTCACCCCTCCACTTT
once TRBJ1-5 TRBV18 TRBD1 CASSPSRQGGDQPQHF TGTGCCAGCTCACCCAGTCGACAGGGGGGGGATCAGCCCCAGCATTTT
- TRBJ1-1 TRBV28 TRBD1 CASSDRQGDTEAFF TGTGCCAGCAGTGACAGACAGGGGGACACTGAAGCTTTCTTT
- TRBJ2-2 TRBV10-3 - CAISIYSENTGELFF TGTGCCATCAGTATATATTCAGAGAACACCGGGGAGCTGTTTTTT
- TRBJ1-1 TRBV30 - CAWSTGLEAFF TGTGCCTGGAGTACAGGGTTGGAAGCTTTCTTT
- TRBJ2-6 TRBV3-1/TRBV3-2 - CASSQESGLSGANVLTF TGTGCCAGCAGCCAAGAAAGTGGGCTCTCTGGGGCCAACGTCCTGACTTTC
once TRBJ2-5 TRBV5-1 - CASSGPSSKETQYF TGCGCCAGCAGCGGGCCTTCGTCCAAAGAGACCCAGTACTTC
- TRBJ2-1 TRBV24-1 TRBD2 CATSFTSGRLNEQFF TGTGCCACCAGCTTTACTAGCGGGAGATTGAATGAGCAGTTCTTC
- TRBJ1-5 TRBV28 TRBD1 CASRRWTGDGNQPQHF TGTGCCAGCAGGAGATGGACAGGGGACGGCAATCAGCCCCAGCATTTT
- TRBJ2-1 TRBV5-4 - CASSLDGSNEQFF TGTGCCAGCAGCTTGGACGGGAGCAATGAGCAGTTCTTC
few TRBJ1-1 TRBV3-1/TRBV3-2 - CASSPAAATNTEAFF TGTGCCAGCAGCCCCGCGGCGGCAACGAACACTGAAGCTTTCTTT
- TRBJ2-7 TRBV11-2 TRBD2 CASSSRTSLAHEQYF TGTGCCAGCAGCTCCCGGACTAGCTTGGCCCACGAGCAGTACTTC
few TRBJ2-1 TRBV7-2 - CASSLRGVASNEQFF TGTGCCAGCAGCTTAAGGGGTGTGGCTTCCAATGAGCAGTTCTTC
- TRBJ1-4 TRBV19 - CASSRTGSTNEKLFF TGTGCCAGTAGTAGAACAGGCTCAACTAATGAAAAACTGTTTTTT
- TRBJ2-5 TRBV28 - CASSTQSGGRETQYF TGTGCCAGCAGTACTCAATCCGGGGGTAGGGAGACCCAGTACTTC
few TRBJ2-1 TRBV3-1/TRBV3-2 - CASSPGTWWQFF TGTGCCAGCAGCCCCGGGACTTGGTGGCAGTTCTTC
- TRBJ2-1 TRBV10-2 - CASSESTRAGEQFF TGCGCCAGCAGTGAGTCGACCAGGGCCGGGGAGCAGTTCTTC
once TRBJ1-5 TRBV2 - CASNPQWGGPQHF TGTGCCAGCAACCCGCAATGGGGGGGGCCCCAGCATTTT
few TRBJ1-1 TRBV10-1 TRBD1 CASSRQGKGNTEAFF TGCGCCAGCAGCAGACAGGGTAAGGGAAACACTGAAGCTTTCTTT
- TRBJ2-2 TRBV11-2 - CASSLLGQGTGELFF TGTGCCAGCAGCTTACTTGGCCAGGGCACCGGGGAGCTGTTTTTT
- TRBJ2-3 TRBV5-5 - CASSSQGAGGTDTQYF TGTGCCAGCAGCAGTCAGGGGGCGGGAGGGACAGATACGCAGTATTTT
- TRBJ2-7 TRBV5-1 TRBD1 CASSFILDRGLYEQYF TGCGCCAGCAGCTTCATACTGGACAGGGGCCTCTACGAGCAGTACTTC
- TRBJ2-3 TRBV25-1 TRBD2 CASSDLAGGDTDTQYF TGTGCCAGCAGTGACCTAGCGGGAGGAGACACAGATACGCAGTATTTT
- TRBJ2-1 TRBV21-1 - CASSKYPGNEQFF TGTGCCAGCAGCAAATACCCCGGCAATGAGCAGTTCTTC
- TRBJ2-3 TRBV7-2 - CASRPGLGLYTDTQYF TGTGCCAGCAGGCCTGGCCTCGGACTTTACACAGATACGCAGTATTTT
- TRBJ2-2 TRBV28 - CASSLNTGELFF TGTGCCAGCAGCTTGAACACCGGGGAGCTGTTTTTT
- TRBJ1-5 TRBV19 TRBD1 CASSWDSSSGWQPQHF TGTGCCAGTAGTTGGGACAGTTCCTCAGGTTGGCAGCCCCAGCATTTT
- TRBJ1-1 TRBV19 - CASHSGVGAPRTFF TGTGCCAGTCACAGTGGGGTGGGGGCTCCCAGGACTTTCTTT
- TRBJ2-5 TRBV6-5 TRBD1 CASSYGVAGGETQYF TGTGCCAGCAGTTACGGTGTGGCAGGGGGAGAGACCCAGTACTTC
- TRBJ1-1 TRBV28 TRBD1 CASTDRVVTEAFF TGTGCCAGCACCGACAGGGTAGTTACTGAAGCTTTCTTT
- TRBJ2-2 TRBV24-1 TRBD1 CATAPGQGRTGELFF TGTGCCACAGCTCCGGGACAGGGGCGCACCGGGGAGCTGTTTTTT
- TRBJ2-1 TRBV4-3 TRBD2 CASRQGGRAYNEQFF TGCGCCAGCAGACAAGGCGGGAGGGCCTACAATGAGCAGTTCTTC
few TRBJ1-3 TRBV6-2/TRBV6-3 - CASSEQGLPGNTIYF TGTGCCAGCAGCGAGCAAGGACTCCCTGGAAACACCATATATTTT
- TRBJ1-2 TRBV5-5 - CASSLGPEQLTNGYTF TGTGCCAGCAGCTTGGGGCCGGAACAACTAACTAATGGCTACACCTTC
few TRBJ2-5 TRBV27 - CASSPNREPPPQYF TGTGCCAGCAGTCCCAACAGGGAACCGCCACCCCAGTACTTC
- TRBJ2-2 TRBV9 - CASSVGGEDGTGELFF TGTGCCAGCAGCGTAGGGGGGGAGGATGGCACCGGGGAGCTGTTTTTT
- TRBJ2-7 TRBV5-5 - CASTPSPDYEQYF TGTGCCAGCACCCCTTCCCCAGATTACGAGCAGTACTTC
- TRBJ1-1 TRBV21-1 - CASSKDRLNTEAFF TGTGCCAGCAGCAAAGACAGGTTGAACACTGAAGCTTTCTTT
- TRBJ2-1 TRBV12-3/TRBV12-4 - CASSLRQDNEQFF TGTGCCAGCAGTTTAAGGCAGGACAATGAGCAGTTCTTC
- TRBJ1-5 TRBV6-5 TRBD1 CASGITGGRNQPQHF TGTGCCAGCGGGATAACAGGGGGCAGGAATCAGCCCCAGCATTTT
- TRBJ2-5 TRBV6-6 TRBD2 CASSSGLAGVETQYF TGTGCCAGCAGTTCGGGACTAGCGGGAGTAGAGACCCAGTACTTC
- TRBJ2-2 TRBV7-9 TRBD2 CASTPGLAGVHTGELFF TGTGCCAGCACCCCGGGACTAGCGGGAGTTCATACCGGGGAGCTGTTTTTT
once TRBJ1-6 TRBV6-5 - CASTSGSSPLHF TGTGCCAGCACCTCGGGATCTTCACCCCTCCACTTT
- TRBJ1-1 TRBV24-1 - CATSPREGENTEAFF TGTGCCACCAGTCCCCGGGAAGGCGAGAACACTGAAGCTTTCTTT
- TRBJ2-1 TRBV5-1 - CASSGVLGGSRNEQFF TGCGCCAGCAGCGGGGTTCTCGGCGGGTCGAGAAATGAGCAGTTCTTC
- TRBJ2-1 TRBV24-1 - CATSDTLARGGNEQFF TGTGCCACCAGTGATACCCTAGCACGAGGGGGCAATGAGCAGTTCTTC